This T cell receptor beta chain was recovered during a study of T cell responses to AZD1222 COVID-19 vaccine. About the research overall: It was second doses at about 4 or about 12 weeks that were pooled.

Findings of the study overall: Without day 14 samples, only post-peak T cell repertoires were studied.

The repertoire was sequenced with immunoSEQ multiplex PCR; TCRdb's copy has only in-frame clones and lacks some. The table lists over 150,000 clones, 90% of them singletons. After removal of 7 bases from V and 3 bases from J, the junction contained 5 bases not matched to a gene. Germline assignment: CDR1 SGDLS and CDR2 YYNGEE. The CDR3 consists of 13 residues. To note about this clone: Its antigen remains unknown.

This sequence joins TRBV9 and TRBJ2-3; 7 bases fit TRBD2. Specimen: peripheral blood, collected on day 0 of AZD1222 vaccination. The receptor comes from an adult in good health. As DNA, the CDR3 is TGTGCCAGCGGGAGGGCAATTACAGATACGCAGTATTTT. Encoded protein: CASGRAITDTQYF.